This T cell receptor beta chain originates from a study of T cells in localized non-small cell lung cancer. The repertoire was sequenced with immunoSEQ multiplex PCR; TCRdb's copy has only in-frame clones and lacks some. The sample lists 6,400 or so clones, around 42% seen once, with more than 6.5% in the top ten. Germline assignment: CDR1 SGHNT and CDR2 YENEEA. This CDR3 contains 14 residues. V was pared by 3 bases and J by 8 bases, with 4 bases of the junction left unmatched. This clone is judged medium-sized. The antigen remains undetermined. Study-wide points: In adjacent lung, a median around 55 of the top 100 tumor clones were found. A raised T cell density in blood coincided with lengthier overall survival.

The genes are TRBV11-3 and TRBJ1-6, with TRBD1 matching 7 bases. Here the sequenced sample was lung tumor tissue, taken before any cancer treatment. The TCR originated in a man aged 40 to 75 with stage III lung adenocarcinoma. The CDR3 nucleotides read TGTGCCAGCAGCTTGGGGACAGACTATTCACCCCTCCACTTT. It specifies CASSLGTDYSPLHF.